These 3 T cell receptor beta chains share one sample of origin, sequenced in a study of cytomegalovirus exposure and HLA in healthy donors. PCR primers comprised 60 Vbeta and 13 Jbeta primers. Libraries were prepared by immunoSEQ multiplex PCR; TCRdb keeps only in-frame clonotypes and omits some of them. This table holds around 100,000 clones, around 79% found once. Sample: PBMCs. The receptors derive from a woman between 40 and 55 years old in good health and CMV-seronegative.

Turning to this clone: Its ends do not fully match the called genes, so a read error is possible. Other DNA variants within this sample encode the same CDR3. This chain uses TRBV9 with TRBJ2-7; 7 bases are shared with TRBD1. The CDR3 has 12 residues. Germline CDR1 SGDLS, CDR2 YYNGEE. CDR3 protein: CASSPNRGPQYF. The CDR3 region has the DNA TGCGCCAGCAGCCCAAACAGGGGCCCCCAGTACTTC.

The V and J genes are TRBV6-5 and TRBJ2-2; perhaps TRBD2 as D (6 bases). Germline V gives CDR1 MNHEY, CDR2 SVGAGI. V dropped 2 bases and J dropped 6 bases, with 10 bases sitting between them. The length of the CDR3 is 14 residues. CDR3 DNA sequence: TGTGCCAGCAGTTACGCGCGGGGTCCCGGGGAGCTGTTTTTT. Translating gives CASSYARGPGELFF.

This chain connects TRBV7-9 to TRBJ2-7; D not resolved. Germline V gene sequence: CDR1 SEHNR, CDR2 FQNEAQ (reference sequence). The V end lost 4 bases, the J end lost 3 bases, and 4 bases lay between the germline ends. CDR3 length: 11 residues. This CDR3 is CASSSFYEQYF. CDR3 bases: TGTGCCAGCAGCTCCTTCTACGAGCAGTACTTC.